Reported below is one T cell receptor (beta chain). This CDR3 is also generated by other DNA sequences in the sample. The data were obtained in a study of cytomegalovirus exposure and HLA in healthy donors. The PCR ran on 60 Vbeta and 13 Jbeta primers. The repertoire was sequenced with immunoSEQ multiplex PCR; TCRdb's copy has only in-frame clones and lacks some. The sample shows some 150,000 clones, roughly 79% of them seen only once. Sample: PBMCs. The receptor's source is a woman between 50 and 59 years old in good health and CMV-seronegative.

The DNA of the CDR3 is TGTGCCAGCAGTGAGCGGGGGGGGGTCGGCAATCAGCCCCAGCATTTT. Amino acid sequence: CASSERGGVGNQPQHF. The chain employs TRBV6-1 and TRBJ1-5; D is possibly TRBD1 (5 bases). CDR1 is MNHNS and CDR2 is SASEGT in the germline V gene. The length of the CDR3 is 16 residues. The V end was cut by 3 bases, the J end by 2 bases, with 14 bases between.